One TCR beta chain is described in this entry. The data stem from a study of blood T cell repertoires in COVID-19. Study overall: Material from acute and convalescent COVID-19 was sourced from the United States, Italy and Spain. Sources were T cells, B-cell-depleted T cells, or PBMCs; the material itself was cDNA or gDNA.

The V gene end was trimmed by 0 bases and the J gene end by 3 bases; junction bases not matched to a gene: 7. Per germline, CDR1 LGHNA and CDR2 YSLEER. The CDR3 is 17 residues long. As processed by the authors: Amplified reference gene primers provided the basis for estimating nucleated cell counts. Sequenced by immunoSEQ multiplex PCR; TCRdb stores in-frame clones only, minus some. V and J calls plus clone size are reproduced from that table; the DNA served to infer D and trimming. The table has under 200,000 clones, 75% to 85% seen once. This clonotype was obtained from a human donor in a cohort sampled during active COVID-19. The sample taken for sequencing was peripheral blood. This chain links TRBV4-3 with TRBJ2-7; TRBD2 aligns across 11 bases. This CDR3 is CASSQEPLLAGGYEQYF. The CDR3 bases are TGCGCCAGCAGCCAAGAACCCCTTCTAGCGGGAGGCTACGAGCAGTACTTC.